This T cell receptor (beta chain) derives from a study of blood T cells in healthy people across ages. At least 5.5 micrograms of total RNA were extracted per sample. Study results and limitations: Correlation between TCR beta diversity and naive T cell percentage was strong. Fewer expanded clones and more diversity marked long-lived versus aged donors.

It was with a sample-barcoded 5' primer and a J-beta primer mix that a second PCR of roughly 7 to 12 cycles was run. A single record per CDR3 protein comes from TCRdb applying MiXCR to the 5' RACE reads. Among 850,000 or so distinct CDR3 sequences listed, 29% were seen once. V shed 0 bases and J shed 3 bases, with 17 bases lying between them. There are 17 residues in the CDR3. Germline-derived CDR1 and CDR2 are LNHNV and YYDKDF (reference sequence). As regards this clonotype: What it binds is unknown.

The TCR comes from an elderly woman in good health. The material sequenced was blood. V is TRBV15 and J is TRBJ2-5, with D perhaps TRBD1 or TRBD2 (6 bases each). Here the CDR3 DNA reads TGTGCCACCAGCAGAGATGCCCCCAAGGGGGGCGAAGAGACCCAGTACTTC. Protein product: CATSRDAPKGGEETQYF.